A single sample gave rise to the 3 T cell receptor beta chains below, sequenced in a study of T cell repertoires in cytomegalovirus infection. TCRdb reanalysed the reads using MiXCR and keeps one entry per CDR3 protein. The sample has about 500,000 distinct CDR3 sequences, 33% seen once. These receptors have no identified antigens. The sequences come from cultured PBMCs, collected from culture after CMV antigen stimulation. These receptors originate from a human donor in good health (CMV status not recorded). Some clones in this sample may be carry-over from other donors' samples.

The chain combines TRBV4-2 with TRBJ2-7; 9 bases align to TRBD2. Germline lookup yields CDR1 LGHNA and CDR2 YNFKEQ. The V gene end was trimmed by 2 bases and the J gene end by 2 bases; junction bases not matched to a gene: 10. The CDR3 is made up of 17 amino acids. CDR3 region: CASSQPGTTSGPYEQYF. The DNA of the CDR3 is TGTGCCAGCAGCCAACCCGGTACGACTAGCGGTCCCTACGAGCAGTACTTC.

J is TRBJ2-4 and V is TRBV3-1, with no clear D. This CDR3 has 15 amino acids. Germline V gives CDR1 LGHDT, CDR2 YNNKEL (reference sequence). V lost 0 bases and J 8 bases, leaving 14 bases between the germline ends. CDR3 sequence (DNA): TGTGCCAGCAGCCAAGATTTTTCAGGTCCGGACATTCAGTACTTC. Protein product: CASSQDFSGPDIQYF.

The chain links TRBV5-4 to TRBJ1-1; 7 bases agree with TRBD1. CDR1 is SGHNT and CDR2 is YYREEE in the germline V gene (reference sequence). This CDR3 comprises 14 residues. V was clipped by 3 bases and J by 1 base; unmatched bases: 3. The CDR3: CASSWGQRNTEAFF. In DNA, the CDR3 is TGTGCCAGCAGCTGGGGACAGCGGAACACTGAAGCTTTCTTT.